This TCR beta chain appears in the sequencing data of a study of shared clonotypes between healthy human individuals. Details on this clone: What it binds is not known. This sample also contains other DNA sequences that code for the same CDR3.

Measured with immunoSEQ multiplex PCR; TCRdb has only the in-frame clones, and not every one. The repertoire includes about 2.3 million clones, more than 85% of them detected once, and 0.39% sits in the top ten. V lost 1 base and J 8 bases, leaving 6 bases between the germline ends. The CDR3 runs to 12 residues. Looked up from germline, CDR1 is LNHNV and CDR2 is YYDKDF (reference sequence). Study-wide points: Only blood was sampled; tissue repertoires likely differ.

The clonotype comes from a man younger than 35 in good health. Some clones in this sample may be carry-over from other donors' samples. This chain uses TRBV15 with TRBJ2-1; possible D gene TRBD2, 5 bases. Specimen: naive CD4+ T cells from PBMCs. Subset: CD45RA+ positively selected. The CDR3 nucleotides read TGTGCCACCAGCAGAGCGAGGGATGAGCAGTTCTTC. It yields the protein CATSRARDEQFF.